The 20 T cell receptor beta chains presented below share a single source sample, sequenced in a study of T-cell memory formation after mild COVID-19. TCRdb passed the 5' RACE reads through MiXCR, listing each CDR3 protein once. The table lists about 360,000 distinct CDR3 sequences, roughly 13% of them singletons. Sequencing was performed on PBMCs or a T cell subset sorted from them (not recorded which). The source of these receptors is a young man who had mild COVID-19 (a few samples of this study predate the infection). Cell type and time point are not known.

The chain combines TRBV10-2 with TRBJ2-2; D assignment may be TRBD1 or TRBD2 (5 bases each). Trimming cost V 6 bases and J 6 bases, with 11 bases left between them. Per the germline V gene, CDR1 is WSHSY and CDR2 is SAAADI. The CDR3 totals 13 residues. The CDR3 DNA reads TGCGCCAGCAGCGAGGGGATCCCCGGGGAGCTGTTTTTT. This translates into CASSEGIPGELFF.

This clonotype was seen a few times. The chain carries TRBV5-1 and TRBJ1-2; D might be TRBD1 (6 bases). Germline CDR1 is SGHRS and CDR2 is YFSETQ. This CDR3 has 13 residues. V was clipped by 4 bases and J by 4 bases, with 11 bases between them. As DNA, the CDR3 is TGCGCCAGCAGCACCGGGACATTCTATGGCTACACCTTC. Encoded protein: CASSTGTFYGYTF. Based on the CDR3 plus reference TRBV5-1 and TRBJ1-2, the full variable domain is KAGVTQTPRYLIKTRGQQVTLSCSPISGHRSVSWYQQTPGQGLQFLFEYFSETQRNKGNFPGRFSGRQFSNSRSEMNVSTLELGDSALYLCASSTGTFYGYTFGSGTRLTVV.

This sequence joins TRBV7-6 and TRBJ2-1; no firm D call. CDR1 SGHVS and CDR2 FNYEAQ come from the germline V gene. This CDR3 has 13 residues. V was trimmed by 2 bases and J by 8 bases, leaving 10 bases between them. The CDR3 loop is CASSLQPGDEQFF. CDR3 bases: TGTGCCAGCAGCTTACAGCCGGGCGATGAGCAGTTCTTC.

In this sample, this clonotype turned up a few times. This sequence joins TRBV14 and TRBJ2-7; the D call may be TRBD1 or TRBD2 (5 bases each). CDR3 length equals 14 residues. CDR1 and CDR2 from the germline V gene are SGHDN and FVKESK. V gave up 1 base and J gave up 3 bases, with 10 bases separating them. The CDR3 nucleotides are TGTGCCAGCAGCCAAGGGGACGGCTACTACGAGCAGTACTTC. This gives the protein CASSQGDGYYEQYF.

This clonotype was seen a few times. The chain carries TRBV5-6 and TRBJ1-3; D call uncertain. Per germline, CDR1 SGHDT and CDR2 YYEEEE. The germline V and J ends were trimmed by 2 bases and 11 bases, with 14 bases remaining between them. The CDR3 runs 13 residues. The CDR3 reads CASSLRHAGAIYF. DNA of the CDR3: TGTGCCAGCAGCTTAAGGCACGCCGGGGCCATATATTTT.

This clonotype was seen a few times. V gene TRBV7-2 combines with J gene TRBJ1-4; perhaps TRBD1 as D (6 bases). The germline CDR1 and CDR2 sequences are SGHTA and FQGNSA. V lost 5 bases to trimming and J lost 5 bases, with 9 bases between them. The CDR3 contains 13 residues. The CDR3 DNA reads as TGTGCCAGCAGCAAGGGGGGAAATGAAAAACTGTTTTTT. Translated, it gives CASSKGGNEKLFF. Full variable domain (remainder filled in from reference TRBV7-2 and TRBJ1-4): GAGVSQSPSNKVTEKGKDVELRCDPISGHTALYWYRQSLGQGLEFLIYFQGNSAPDKSGLPSDRFSAERTGGSVSTLTIQRTQQEDSAVYLCASSKGGNEKLFFGSGTQLSVL.

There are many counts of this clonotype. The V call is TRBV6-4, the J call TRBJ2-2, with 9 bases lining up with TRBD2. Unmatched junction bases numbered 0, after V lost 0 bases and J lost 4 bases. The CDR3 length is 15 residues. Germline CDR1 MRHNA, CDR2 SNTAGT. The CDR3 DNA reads TGTGCCAGCAGTGACTCTAGCGGGGGCACCGGGGAGCTGTTTTTT. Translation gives CASSDSSGGTGELFF.

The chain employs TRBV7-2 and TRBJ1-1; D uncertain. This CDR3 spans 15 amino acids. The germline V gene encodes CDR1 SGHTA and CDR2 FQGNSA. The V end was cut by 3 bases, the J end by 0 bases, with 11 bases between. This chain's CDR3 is CASSFSWTLNTEAFF. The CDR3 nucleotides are TGTGCCAGCAGCTTCTCTTGGACCCTGAACACTGAAGCTTTCTTT.

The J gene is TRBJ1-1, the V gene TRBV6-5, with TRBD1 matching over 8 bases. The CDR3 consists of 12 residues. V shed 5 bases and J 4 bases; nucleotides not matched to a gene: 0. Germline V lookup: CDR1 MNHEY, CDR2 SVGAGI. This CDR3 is CASSQGATEAFF. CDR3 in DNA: TGTGCCAGCAGTCAGGGGGCCACTGAAGCTTTCTTT.

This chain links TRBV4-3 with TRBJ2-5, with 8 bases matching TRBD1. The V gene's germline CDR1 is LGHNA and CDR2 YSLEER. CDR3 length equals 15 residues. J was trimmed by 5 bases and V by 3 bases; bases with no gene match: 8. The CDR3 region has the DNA TGCGCCAGCAGCCAGAGACAGGGGTCTCAGGAGACCCAGTACTTC. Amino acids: CASSQRQGSQETQYF.

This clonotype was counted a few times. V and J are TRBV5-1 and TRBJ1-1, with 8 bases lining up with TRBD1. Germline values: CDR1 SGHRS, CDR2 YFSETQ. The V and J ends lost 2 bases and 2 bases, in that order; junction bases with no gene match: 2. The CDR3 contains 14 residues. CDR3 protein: CASSFAGGNTEAFF. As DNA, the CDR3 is TGCGCCAGCAGCTTCGCAGGGGGCAACACTGAAGCTTTCTTT.

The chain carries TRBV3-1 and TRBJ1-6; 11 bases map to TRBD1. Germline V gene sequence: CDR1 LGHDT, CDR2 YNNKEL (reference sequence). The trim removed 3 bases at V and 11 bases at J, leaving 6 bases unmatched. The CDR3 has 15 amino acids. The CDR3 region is CASSQTGTGGAPLHF. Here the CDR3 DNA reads TGTGCCAGCAGCCAGACCGGGACAGGGGGAGCACCCCTCCACTTT.

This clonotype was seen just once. The CDR3 DNA follows: TGTGCCAGCAGCTTAGCTAGCGGGGGGGACTCAGATACGCAGTATTTT. This sequence encodes CASSLASGGDSDTQYF. The rearrangement joins TRBV7-2 to TRBJ2-3; TRBD2 matches 11 bases. The CDR3 covers 16 residues. CDR1 and CDR2 from the germline V gene are SGHTA and FQGNSA. The V and J ends lost 0 bases and 4 bases, in that order; junction bases with no gene match: 3.

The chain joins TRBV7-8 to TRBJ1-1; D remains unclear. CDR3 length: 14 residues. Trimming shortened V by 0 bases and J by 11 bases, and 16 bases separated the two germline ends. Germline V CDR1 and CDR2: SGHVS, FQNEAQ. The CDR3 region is CASSLARLQGGAFF. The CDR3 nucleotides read TGTGCCAGCAGCTTAGCAAGGCTCCAAGGAGGGGCTTTCTTT.

DNA for the CDR3: TGCGCCAGCAGTGAGTCTGGAGGGCGAAATGAGCAGTTCTTC. Amino acids: CASSESGGRNEQFF. The chain carries TRBV10-1 and TRBJ2-1; perhaps TRBD2 as D (6 bases). V shed 0 bases and J shed 7 bases, with 10 bases lying between them. The CDR3 runs 14 residues. Germline V gives CDR1 WNHNN, CDR2 SYGVQD (reference sequence).

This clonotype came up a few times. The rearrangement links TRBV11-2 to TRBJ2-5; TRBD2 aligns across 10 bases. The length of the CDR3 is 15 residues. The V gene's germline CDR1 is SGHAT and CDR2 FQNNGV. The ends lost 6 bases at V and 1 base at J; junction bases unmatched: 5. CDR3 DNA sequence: TGTGCCAGCAGACAACTAGCGGGGAGCCAAGAGACCCAGTACTTC. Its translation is CASRQLAGSQETQYF.

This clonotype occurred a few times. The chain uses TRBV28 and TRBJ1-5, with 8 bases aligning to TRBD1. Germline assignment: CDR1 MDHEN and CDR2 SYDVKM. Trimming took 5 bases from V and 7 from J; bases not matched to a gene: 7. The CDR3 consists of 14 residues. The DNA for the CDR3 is TGTGCCAGCAGTCTAGGACAGGGAGTCCAGCCCCAGCATTTT. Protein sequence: CASSLGQGVQPQHF.

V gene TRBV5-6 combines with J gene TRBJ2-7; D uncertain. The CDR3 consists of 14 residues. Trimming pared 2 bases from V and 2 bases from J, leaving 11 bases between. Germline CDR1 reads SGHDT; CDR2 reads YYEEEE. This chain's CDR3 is CASSLTPNPYEQYF. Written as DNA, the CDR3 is TGTGCCAGCAGCTTAACACCAAATCCCTACGAGCAGTACTTC.

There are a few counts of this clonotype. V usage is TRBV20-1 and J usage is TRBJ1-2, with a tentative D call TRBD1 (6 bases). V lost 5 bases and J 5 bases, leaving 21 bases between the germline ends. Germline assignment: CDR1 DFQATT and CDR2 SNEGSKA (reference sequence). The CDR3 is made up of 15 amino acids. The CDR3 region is CSALGPGASLYGYTF. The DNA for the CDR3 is TGCAGTGCTTTGGGACCGGGGGCAAGCCTTTATGGCTACACCTTC.

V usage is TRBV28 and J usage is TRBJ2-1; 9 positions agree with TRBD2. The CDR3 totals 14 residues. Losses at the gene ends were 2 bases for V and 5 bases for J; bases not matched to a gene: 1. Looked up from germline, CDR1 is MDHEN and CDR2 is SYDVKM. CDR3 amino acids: CASSLLAGNNEQFF. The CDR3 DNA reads TGTGCCAGCAGTTTACTAGCGGGGAACAATGAGCAGTTCTTC.